Listed below are T cell receptor beta chains from one sample, sequenced in a study of blood T cell repertoires in COVID-19. Repertoires were generated with immunoSEQ multiplex PCR, while TCRdb's copy carries only in-frame clones and drops some. The repertoire holds 250,000 to 300,000 clones, about 86% seen once, with under 3% in the top ten. The specimen sequenced was peripheral blood. The receptor source for this set is a woman aged 55 to 70 with active or convalescent COVID-19. CDR3s leave out the opening cysteine and the closing phenylalanine or tryptophan.

V	length	CDR3
TRBV7-9	13	ASSVNRGLYNEQF
TRBV19	11	ASSGQGGYEQY
TRBV27	12	ASRRLADTDTQY
TRBV5-4	11	ASSLAGTPKAF
TRBV13	15	ASSLGTSGGPEYEQY
TRBV7-6	14	ASSLDPGDSGNTIY
TRBV6-5	13	ASRSGQQMNTEAF
TRBV7-7	16	ASSSQAGGGLSYNEQF
TRBV11-2	14	ASSLDLRGRRYGYT
TRBV5-1	10	ASSLEAGTQY
TRBV19	16	ASSSQLGQGTPGNTIY
TRBV2	15	ALGRASGDPGTDTQY
TRBV13	13	ASSLGSSAYYGYT
TRBV4-1	15	ASSQAQTGWGTDTQY
TRBV3-1/TRBV3-2	12	ASSQGEAAGELF
TRBV3-1/TRBV3-2	15	ASSQGGSGAPQDTQY
TRBV10-3	14	AISVAPSGGSDTQY
TRBV3-1/TRBV3-2	14	ASSQVGAGPTYEQY
TRBV12-5	16	ASGLPGQGPYSNQPQH
TRBV6-5	11	ASGLGQGQQAF
TRBV12-3/TRBV12-4	11	ASSLGFISGTF
TRBV29-1	14	SVGSGTSGGGNEQF
TRBV6-5	12	ASKPGQALYEQY
TRBV6-4	16	ASSDSPPRPHRNTEAF
TRBV6-2/TRBV6-3	16	ASSRRDRANYSNQPQH
TRBV4-3	15	ASSQDPPGAFQETQY
TRBV6-1	14	ASSEARMAGAYEQY
TRBV29-1	11	SVELGRDTEAF
TRBV5-1	12	ASSLKTKEETQY
TRBV4-3	15	ASSQDRLDANTGELF
TRBV18	12	ASSPQGTNYGYT
TRBV3-1/TRBV3-2	17	ASSLHGLAGGQFKETQY
TRBV13	12	ASSRWGGSTEAF
TRBV24-1	12	ATSDAGGRSEQF
TRBV2	12	ASSRINPGQPQH
TRBV6-6	14	ASSRPLPGSYNEQF
TRBV11-2	13	ASSLTGRGLETQY
TRBV7-2	13	ASSLFLGSYNEQF
TRBV28	14	ASGGTGEIVIYGYT
TRBV9	11	ASSATGAPEQY
TRBV5-1	11	ASSSGTGNEAF
TRBV9	12	ASSGYAGDTEAF
TRBV27	12	ASSLGQGAGGYT
TRBV10-3	14	AISAGTGVLGSPLH
TRBV28	10	ASTTPLGHGY
TRBV7-8	13	ASSLEGGTNYGYT